The T cell receptor (beta chain) under discussion was sequenced for a study of blood T cells in healthy people across ages. Germline CDR1 reads SNHLY; CDR2 reads FYNNEI. The CDR3 extends over 13 amino acids. V was pared by 8 bases and J by 6 bases, with 16 bases between. Alongside a J-beta primer mix, a sample-barcoded 5' primer served in a second PCR lasting roughly 7 to 11 cycles. TCRdb re-called the 5' RACE reads through MiXCR, storing one row per CDR3 protein. The data show over 1,200,000 distinct CDR3 sequences, 59% seen once. Sample: blood. This rearrangement joins TRBV2 to TRBJ1-1; TRBD1 might be the D (5 bases). This clonotype was obtained from a man aged 18-30 years in good health. The CDR3 spells CASDAGGFAEAFF. The CDR3 DNA follows: TGTGCCAGCGACGCGGGGGGTTTCGCTGAAGCTTTCTTT.